Given below is one T cell receptor (beta chain) in context. The antigen remains undetermined. This specimen belongs to a study of cytomegalovirus exposure and HLA in healthy donors. Whole-study results and caveats: Most TCR sequences were rare, but some public TCRs occurred in many donors. Data from an earlier analysis indicated that most TCR beta V segments were productive either about 87% or about 30% of the time.

V was shortened by 5 bases and J by 4 bases, with 11 bases between the two germline ends. CDR3 size: 14 residues. From germline, CDR1 is MNHNY and CDR2 SVGAGI (reference sequence). The PCR contained 60 Vbeta and 13 Jbeta primers. Produced via immunoSEQ multiplex PCR; TCRdb's table is partial and in-frame only. This repertoire shows about 85,000 clones, 75% to 85% found once; its top ten account for 32%. This sequence originates from a man aged 45-60 years in good health and CMV-seropositive. Material: PBMCs. The chain uses TRBV6-6 and TRBJ2-2; TRBD1 might be the D (6 bases). This CDR3 reads CASSGQGLTGELFF. The CDR3 nucleotides are TGTGCCAGCAGTGGTCAGGGGCTCACCGGGGAGCTGTTTTTT.